The clone carrying this TCR beta chain was recorded many times. Its antigen is not identified. This CDR3 contains 13 residues. Germline assignment: CDR1 WNHNN and CDR2 SYGVQD (reference sequence). Trimming cost V 6 bases and J 4 bases, with 12 bases left between them. The data stem from a study of breast tumors, draining lymph nodes, adjacent tissues. TCRdb used MiXCR to reprocess the multiplex PCR reads, holding one entry per CDR3 protein. The sample yields under 80,000 distinct CDR3 sequences, about 40% seen once. The study, taken as a whole, reports: Compared with basal-like, luminal-like tumors shared significantly more repertoire with nontumor tissue.

The V call is TRBV10-1, the J call TRBJ1-2; D might be TRBD1 (6 bases). The sequenced sample was breast tumor tissue. The source is a female donor with breast cancer. Some clones in this sample may be carry-over from other donors' samples. The CDR3 coding sequence is TGCGCCAGCAGAGGGGGGTGGCCCTATGGCTACACCTTC. This gives the protein CASRGGWPYGYTF.